The rows below give T cell receptor beta chains drawn from one sample of a study of PD-L1 blockade in urothelial cancer. The data were produced by immunoSEQ multiplex PCR, yet TCRdb's version contains in-frame clones alone and is incomplete. The table shows under 150,000 clones, with roughly 90% occurring only once. Sequenced here: PBMCs, sampled around atezolizumab (anti-PD-L1) treatment. Every receptor here comes from a man in his sixties with urothelial cancer. The CDR3 runs from the conserved cysteine through the conserved F or W. Each record gives: J gene, V gene, clone size, D gene, CDR3 DNA, CDR3 protein. A D gene is named only where the DNA matches it firmly. Clone size is given for some rows only: seen once, a few or many times, or a class if the clone is expanded.

TRBJ1-2 | TRBV6-5 | - | - | TGTGCCAGCAGTTATACCTTCGGTACGAGAGGCTACACCTTC | CASSYTFGTRGYTF
TRBJ1-6 | TRBV5-1 | - | - | TGCGCCAGCAGCTTAAGCTTTCCTGACAGCCACAATTCACCCCTCCACTTT | CASSLSFPDSHNSPLHF
TRBJ1-1 | TRBV5-1 | few | TRBD1 | TGCGCCAGCAGCTCTACAGGGGCCACGAACACTGAAGCTTTCTTT | CASSSTGATNTEAFF
TRBJ1-6 | TRBV6-6 | - | - | TGTGCCAGCTCTACAGACGAGAATTCACCCCTCCACTTT | CASSTDENSPLHF
TRBJ1-1 | TRBV6-5 | - | TRBD1 | TGTGCCAGCACCCGACAGGGAACTGAAGCTTTCTTT | CASTRQGTEAFF
TRBJ2-7 | TRBV4-3 | - | TRBD1 | TGCGCCAGCAGCCAACTACGGGGACAGGGCTACGAGCAGTACTTC | CASSQLRGQGYEQYF
TRBJ2-2 | TRBV7-2 | - | - | TGTGCCAGCAGCTTCCGGGACGTCGGGGGCACCGGGGAGCTGTTTTTT | CASSFRDVGGTGELFF
TRBJ2-5 | TRBV5-1 | - | TRBD2 | TGCGCCAGCAGCTGGGAGGGAGAGACCCAGTACTTC | CASSWEGETQYF
TRBJ2-7 | TRBV7-9 | - | TRBD2 | TGTGCCAGCAGACCCGGACTAGATGGAGACGAGCAGTACTTC | CASRPGLDGDEQYF
TRBJ2-2 | TRBV2 | - | - | TGTGCCAGCAGGCCCAGCAGGGGCCCCGCCGGGGAGCTGTTTTTT | CASRPSRGPAGELFF
TRBJ1-5 | TRBV6-6 | - | - | TGTGCCAGCACTATACAGGGACGGAATCAGCCCCAGCATTTT | CASTIQGRNQPQHF
TRBJ1-2 | TRBV7-2 | - | - | TGTGCCAGCAGCTTTAACGCCGGAGGTAGTGGCTACACCTTC | CASSFNAGGSGYTF
TRBJ2-1 | TRBV9 | - | TRBD2 | TGTGCCAGCAGCGTAGAGCTGGGGGCGGGGGGAAACAATGAGCAGTTCTTC | CASSVELGAGGNNEQFF
TRBJ2-7 | TRBV4-1 | - | TRBD2 | TGCGCCAGCTCGGGGGGACTAGCGGGTGTCGAGCAGTACTTC | CASSGGLAGVEQYF
TRBJ2-1 | TRBV7-9 | - | TRBD2 | TGTGCCAGCAGGCGGACTAGCGGGAGTATCCACAATGAGCAGTTCTTC | CASRRTSGSIHNEQFF
TRBJ1-5 | TRBV7-9 | - | - | TGTGCCAGCAGCTCCGGGACAATTAGCAATCAGCCCCAGCATTTT | CASSSGTISNQPQHF
TRBJ2-7 | TRBV10-3 | - | - | TGTGCCATCAAGGCAGGGCCCGACTACGAGCAGTACTTC | CAIKAGPDYEQYF
TRBJ2-7 | TRBV6-6 | - | - | TGTGCCACCCTTAGGGGGTACTCCTACGAGCAGTACTTC | CATLRGYSYEQYF
TRBJ1-3 | TRBV29-1 | few | - | TGCAGCATTTCCCCCGGGGCTGGAAACACCATATATTTT | CSISPGAGNTIYF
TRBJ2-7 | TRBV7-9 | - | - | TGTGCCAGCAGCGTAGCCTCGCAGGAACCGAACCAGTACTTC | CASSVASQEPNQYF
TRBJ1-5 | TRBV7-3 | - | TRBD1 | TGTGCCAGCAGCCCGTCTTGGTGGCCGACAGGGAAGGGCAATCAGCCCCAGCATTTT | CASSPSWWPTGKGNQPQHF
TRBJ2-1 | TRBV2 | once | TRBD2 | TGTGCCAGCAGCGACCTTGGACTAGCGGGAGGAAATGAGCAGTTCTTC | CASSDLGLAGGNEQFF
TRBJ2-1 | TRBV19 | - | TRBD2 | TGTGCCAGTAGTATAGGTCGCGGGGGGGCCCCCTACAATGAGCAGTTCTTC | CASSIGRGGAPYNEQFF
TRBJ1-2 | TRBV7-2 | - | - | TGTGCCAGCAGCTTAGCCTCGTTTGATGGCTACACCTTC | CASSLASFDGYTF
TRBJ1-6 | TRBV5-5 | - | - | TGTGCCAGCAGCTCCACCGGACAGCCCTATAATTCACCCCTCCACTTT | CASSSTGQPYNSPLHF
TRBJ2-6 | TRBV5-1 | - | TRBD1 | TGCGCCAGCAGCTTGGAGGGACAGTTGAAGGCCAACGTCCTGACTTTC | CASSLEGQLKANVLTF
TRBJ2-1 | TRBV14 | - | - | TGTGCCAGCAGCCAAGCCAGATCCTCCTACAATGAGCAGTTCTTC | CASSQARSSYNEQFF
TRBJ2-2 | TRBV5-1 | - | - | TGCGCCAGCAGTTTTCAGGGCCCCGGGGAGCTGTTTTTT | CASSFQGPGELFF